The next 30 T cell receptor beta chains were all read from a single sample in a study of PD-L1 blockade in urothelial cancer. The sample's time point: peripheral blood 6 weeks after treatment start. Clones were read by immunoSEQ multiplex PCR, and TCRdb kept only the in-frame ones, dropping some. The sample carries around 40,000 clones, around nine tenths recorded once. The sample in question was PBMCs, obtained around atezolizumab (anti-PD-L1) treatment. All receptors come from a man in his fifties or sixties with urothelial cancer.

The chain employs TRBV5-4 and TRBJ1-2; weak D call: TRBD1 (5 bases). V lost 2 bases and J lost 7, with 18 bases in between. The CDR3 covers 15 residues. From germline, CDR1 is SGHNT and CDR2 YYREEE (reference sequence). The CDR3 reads CASSLLQEARLGYTF. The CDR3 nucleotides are TGTGCCAGCAGCTTATTACAGGAAGCCAGGCTTGGCTACACCTTC.

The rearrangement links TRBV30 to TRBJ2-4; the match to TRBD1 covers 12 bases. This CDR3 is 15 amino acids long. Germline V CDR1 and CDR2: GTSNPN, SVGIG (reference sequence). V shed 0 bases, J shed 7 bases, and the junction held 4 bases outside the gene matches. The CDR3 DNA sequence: TGTGCCTGGAGTGTACAAGGGACAGGGGGCAACATTCAGTACTTC. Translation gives CAWSVQGTGGNIQYF.

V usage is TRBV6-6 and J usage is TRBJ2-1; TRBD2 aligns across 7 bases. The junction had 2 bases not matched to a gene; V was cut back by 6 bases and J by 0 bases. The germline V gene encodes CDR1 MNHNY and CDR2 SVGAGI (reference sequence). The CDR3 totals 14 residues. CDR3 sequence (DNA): TGTGCCAGCAGCCCTAGCGGCTCCTACAATGAGCAGTTCTTC. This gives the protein CASSPSGSYNEQFF.

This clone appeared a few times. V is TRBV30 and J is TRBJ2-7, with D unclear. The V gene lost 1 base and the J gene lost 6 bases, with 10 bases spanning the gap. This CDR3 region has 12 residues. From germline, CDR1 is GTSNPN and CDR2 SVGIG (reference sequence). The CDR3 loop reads CAWSALSGEQYF. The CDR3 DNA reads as TGTGCCTGGAGTGCCCTTTCGGGCGAGCAGTACTTC.

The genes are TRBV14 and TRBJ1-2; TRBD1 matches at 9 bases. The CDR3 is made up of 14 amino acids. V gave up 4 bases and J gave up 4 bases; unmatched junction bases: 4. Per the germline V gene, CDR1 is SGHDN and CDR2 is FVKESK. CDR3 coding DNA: TGTGCCAGCAGCCCGGGACAGGGAACCTATGGCTACACCTTC. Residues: CASSPGQGTYGYTF.

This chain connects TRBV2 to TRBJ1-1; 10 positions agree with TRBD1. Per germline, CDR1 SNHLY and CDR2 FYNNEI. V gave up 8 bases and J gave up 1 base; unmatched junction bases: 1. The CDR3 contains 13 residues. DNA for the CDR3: TGTGCCAGCGACAGGGGGCCGAACACTGAAGCTTTCTTT. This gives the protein CASDRGPNTEAFF.

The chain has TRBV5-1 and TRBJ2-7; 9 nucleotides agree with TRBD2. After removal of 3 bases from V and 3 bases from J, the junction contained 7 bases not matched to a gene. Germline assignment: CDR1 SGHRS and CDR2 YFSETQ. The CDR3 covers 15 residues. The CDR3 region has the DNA TGCGCCAGCAGCTACATAGCGGGGGACCTCTACGAGCAGTACTTC. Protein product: CASSYIAGDLYEQYF.

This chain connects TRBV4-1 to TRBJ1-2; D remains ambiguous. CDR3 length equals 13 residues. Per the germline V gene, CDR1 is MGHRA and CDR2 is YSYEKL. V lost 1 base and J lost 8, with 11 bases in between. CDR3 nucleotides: TGCGCCAGCAGCCAAGCGGAGATCGGAGGCTACACCTTC. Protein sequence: CASSQAEIGGYTF.

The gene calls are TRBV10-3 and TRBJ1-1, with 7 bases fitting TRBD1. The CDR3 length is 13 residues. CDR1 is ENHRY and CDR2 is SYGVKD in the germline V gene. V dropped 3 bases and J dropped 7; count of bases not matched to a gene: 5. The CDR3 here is CAISDYRGIEAFF. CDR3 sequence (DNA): TGTGCCATCAGTGACTACAGGGGAATTGAAGCTTTCTTT.

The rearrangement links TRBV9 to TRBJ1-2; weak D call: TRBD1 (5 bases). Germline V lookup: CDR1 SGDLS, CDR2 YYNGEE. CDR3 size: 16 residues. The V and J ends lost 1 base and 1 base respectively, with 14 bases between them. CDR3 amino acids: CASSVPLGPVNYGYTF. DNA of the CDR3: TGTGCCAGCAGCGTACCCTTGGGGCCTGTTAACTATGGCTACACCTTC.

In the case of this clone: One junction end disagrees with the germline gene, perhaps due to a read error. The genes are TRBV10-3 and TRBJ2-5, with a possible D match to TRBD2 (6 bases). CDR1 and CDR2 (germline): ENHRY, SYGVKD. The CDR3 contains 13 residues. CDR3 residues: CALSLREKGTQYF. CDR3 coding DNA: TGTGCCCTCAGCCTACGGGAGAAAGGGACCCAGTACTTC.

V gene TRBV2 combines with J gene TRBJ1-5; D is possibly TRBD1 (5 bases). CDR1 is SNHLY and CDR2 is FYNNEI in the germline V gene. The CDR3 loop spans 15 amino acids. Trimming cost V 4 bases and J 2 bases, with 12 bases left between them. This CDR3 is CASSGGRVGNQPQHF. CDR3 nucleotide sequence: TGTGCCAGCAGTGGTGGCAGGGTGGGCAATCAGCCCCAGCATTTT.

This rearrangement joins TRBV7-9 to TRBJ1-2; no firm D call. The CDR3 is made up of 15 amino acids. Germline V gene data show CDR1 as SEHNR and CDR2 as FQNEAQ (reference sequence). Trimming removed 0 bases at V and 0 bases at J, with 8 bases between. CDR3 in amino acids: CASSLAWRSNYGYTF. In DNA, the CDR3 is TGTGCCAGCAGCTTAGCTTGGCGGTCTAACTATGGCTACACCTTC. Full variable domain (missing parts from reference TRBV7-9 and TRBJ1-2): DTGVSQNPRHKITKRGQNVTFRCDPISEHNRLYWYRQTLGQGPEFLTYFQNEAQLEKSRLLSDRFSAERPKGSFSTLEIQRTEQGDSAMYLCASSLAWRSNYGYTFGSGTRLTVV.

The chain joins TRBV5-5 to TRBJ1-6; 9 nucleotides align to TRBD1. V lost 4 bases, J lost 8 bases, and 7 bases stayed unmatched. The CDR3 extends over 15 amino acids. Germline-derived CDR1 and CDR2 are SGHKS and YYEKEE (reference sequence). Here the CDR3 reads CASSVLDRGDSPLHF. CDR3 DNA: TGTGCCAGCAGCGTGTTGGACAGGGGTGATTCACCCCTCCACTTT.

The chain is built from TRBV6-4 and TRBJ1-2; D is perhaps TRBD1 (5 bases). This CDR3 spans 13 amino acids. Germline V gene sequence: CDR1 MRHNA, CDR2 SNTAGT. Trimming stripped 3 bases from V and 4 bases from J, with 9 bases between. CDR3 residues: CASSELGGYGYTF. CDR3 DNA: TGTGCCAGCAGTGAGCTCGGGGGCTATGGCTACACCTTC.

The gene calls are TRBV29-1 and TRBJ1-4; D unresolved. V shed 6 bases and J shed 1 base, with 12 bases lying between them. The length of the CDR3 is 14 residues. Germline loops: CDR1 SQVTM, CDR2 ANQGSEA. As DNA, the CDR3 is TGCAGCGTAGTGGTTAGATTAACTAATGAAAAACTGTTTTTT. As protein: CSVVVRLTNEKLFF.

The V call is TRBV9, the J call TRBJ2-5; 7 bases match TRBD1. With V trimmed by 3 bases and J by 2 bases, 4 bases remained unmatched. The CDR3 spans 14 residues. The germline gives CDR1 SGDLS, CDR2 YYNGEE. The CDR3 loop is CASSGDRNQETQYF. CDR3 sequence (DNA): TGTGCCAGCAGCGGGGACAGAAATCAAGAGACCCAGTACTTC.

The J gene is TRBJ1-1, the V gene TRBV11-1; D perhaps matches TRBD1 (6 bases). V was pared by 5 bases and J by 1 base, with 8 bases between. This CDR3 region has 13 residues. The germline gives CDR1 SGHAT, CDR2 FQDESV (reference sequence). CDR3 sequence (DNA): TGTGCCAGCAGCAGGACAGAGAACACTGAAGCTTTCTTT. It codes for CASSRTENTEAFF.

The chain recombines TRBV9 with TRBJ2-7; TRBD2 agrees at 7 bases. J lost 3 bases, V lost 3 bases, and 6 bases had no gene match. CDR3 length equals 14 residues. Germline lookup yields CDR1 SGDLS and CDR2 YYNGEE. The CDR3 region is CASSAGGTNYEQYF. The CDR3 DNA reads TGTGCCAGCAGCGCTGGGGGGACTAACTACGAGCAGTACTTC.

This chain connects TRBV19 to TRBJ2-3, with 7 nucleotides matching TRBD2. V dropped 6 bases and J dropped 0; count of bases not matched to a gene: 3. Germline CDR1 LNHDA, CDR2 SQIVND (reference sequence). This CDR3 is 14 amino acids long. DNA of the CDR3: TGTGCCAGTAGGACTAGCACTAGCACAGATACGCAGTATTTT. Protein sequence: CASRTSTSTDTQYF.

The CDR3 protein is CASSPGTANTGELFF. For the CDR3, the DNA is TGTGCCAGCAGCCCCGGGACAGCGAACACCGGGGAGCTGTTTTTT. The chain couples TRBV11-3 to TRBJ2-2; TRBD1 agrees at 7 bases. J was trimmed by 0 bases and V by 5 bases; bases with no gene match: 3. Germline assignment: CDR1 SGHNT and CDR2 YENEEA. This CDR3 comprises 15 residues.

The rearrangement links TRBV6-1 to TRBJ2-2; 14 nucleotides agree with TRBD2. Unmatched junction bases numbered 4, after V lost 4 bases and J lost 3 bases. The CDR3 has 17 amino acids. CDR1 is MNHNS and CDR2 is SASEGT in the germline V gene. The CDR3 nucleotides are TGTGCCAGCAGTGTGACTAGCGGGAGGGGGGACACCGGGGAGCTGTTTTTT. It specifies CASSVTSGRGDTGELFF.

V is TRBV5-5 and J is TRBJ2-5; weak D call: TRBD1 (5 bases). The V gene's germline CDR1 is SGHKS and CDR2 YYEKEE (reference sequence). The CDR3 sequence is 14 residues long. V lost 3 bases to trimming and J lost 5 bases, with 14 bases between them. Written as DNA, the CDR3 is TGTGCCAGCAGCTCCCCAGCCAAGGGGGAGACCCAGTACTTC. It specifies CASSSPAKGETQYF.

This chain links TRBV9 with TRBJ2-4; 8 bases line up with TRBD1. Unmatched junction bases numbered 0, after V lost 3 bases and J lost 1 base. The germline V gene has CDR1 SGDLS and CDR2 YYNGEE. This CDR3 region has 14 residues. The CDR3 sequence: CASSGQGAKNIQYF. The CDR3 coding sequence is TGTGCCAGCAGCGGACAGGGGGCCAAAAACATTCAGTACTTC.

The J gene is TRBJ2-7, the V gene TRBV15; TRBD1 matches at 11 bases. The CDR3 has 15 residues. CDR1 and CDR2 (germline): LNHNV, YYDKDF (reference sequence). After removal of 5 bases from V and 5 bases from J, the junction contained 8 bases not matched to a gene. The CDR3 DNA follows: TGTGCCACCAGCCGACGGACAGGGGGCCTCGACGAGCAGTACTTC. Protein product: CATSRRTGGLDEQYF.

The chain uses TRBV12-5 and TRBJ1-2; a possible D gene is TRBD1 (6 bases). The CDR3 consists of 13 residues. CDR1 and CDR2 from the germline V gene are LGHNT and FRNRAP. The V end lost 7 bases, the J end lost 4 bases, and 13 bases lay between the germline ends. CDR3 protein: CASVPTGAYGYTF. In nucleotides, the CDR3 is TGTGCTAGTGTCCCGACAGGAGCCTATGGCTACACCTTC.

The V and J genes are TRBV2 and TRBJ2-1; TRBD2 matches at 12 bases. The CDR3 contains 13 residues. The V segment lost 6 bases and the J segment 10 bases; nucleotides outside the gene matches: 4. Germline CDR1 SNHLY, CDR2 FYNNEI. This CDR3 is CASRTTSGGEQFF. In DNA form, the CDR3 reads TGTGCCAGCAGAACTACTAGCGGGGGGGAGCAGTTCTTC. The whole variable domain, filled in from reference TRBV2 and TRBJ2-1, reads EPEVTQTPSHQVTQMGQEVILRCVPISNHLYFYWYRQILGQKVEFLVSFYNNEISEKSEIFDDQFSVERPDGSNFTLKIRSTKLEDSAMYFCASRTTSGGEQFFGPGTRLTVL.

The CDR3 protein is CASSTNGQSYEQYF. DNA of the CDR3: TGTGCCAGCAGCACCAATGGACAGTCCTACGAGCAGTACTTC. V and J are TRBV7-3 and TRBJ2-7; D might be TRBD1 (6 bases). In germline, CDR1 is SGHTA, CDR2 FQGTGA. This CDR3 is 14 amino acids long. The V and J ends lost 5 bases and 1 base respectively, with 12 bases between them.

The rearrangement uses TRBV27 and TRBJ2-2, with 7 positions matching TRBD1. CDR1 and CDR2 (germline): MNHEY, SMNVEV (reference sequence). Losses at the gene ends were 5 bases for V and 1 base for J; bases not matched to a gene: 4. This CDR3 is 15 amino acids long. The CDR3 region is CASSPGTVNTGELFF. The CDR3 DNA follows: TGTGCCAGCAGTCCGGGGACAGTGAACACCGGGGAGCTGTTTTTT.

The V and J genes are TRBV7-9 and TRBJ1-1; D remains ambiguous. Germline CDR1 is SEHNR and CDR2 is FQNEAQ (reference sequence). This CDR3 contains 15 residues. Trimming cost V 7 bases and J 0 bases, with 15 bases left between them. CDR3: CASIPINRLNTEAFF. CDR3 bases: TGTGCCAGCATTCCAATAAACAGACTGAACACTGAAGCTTTCTTT.